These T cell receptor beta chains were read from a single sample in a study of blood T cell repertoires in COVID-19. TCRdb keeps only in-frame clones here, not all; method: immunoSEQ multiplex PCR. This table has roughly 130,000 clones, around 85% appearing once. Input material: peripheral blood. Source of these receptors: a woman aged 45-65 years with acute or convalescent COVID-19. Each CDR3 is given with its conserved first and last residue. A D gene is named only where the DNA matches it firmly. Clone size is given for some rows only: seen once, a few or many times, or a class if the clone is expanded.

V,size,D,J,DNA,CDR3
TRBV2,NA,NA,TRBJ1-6,TGTGCCAGCAGTCCGGGACTTTGGTCACCCCTCCACTTT,CASSPGLWSPLHF
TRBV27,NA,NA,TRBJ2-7,TGTGCCAGCAGGCCTATGTCGACATACCGGTCCTACGAGCAGTACTTC,CASRPMSTYRSYEQYF
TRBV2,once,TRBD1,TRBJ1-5,TGTGCCAGCAGTAAGACAGGGGAGGATCAGCCCCAGCATTTT,CASSKTGEDQPQHF
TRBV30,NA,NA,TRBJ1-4,TGTGCCTGGAGTGTACACGGGGTTGAAAAACTGTTTTTT,CAWSVHGVEKLFF
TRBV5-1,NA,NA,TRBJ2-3,TGCGCCAGCAGCTTGGCCCGCCCCCTCACACAGGGTTCCAGCACAGATACGCAGTATTTT,CASSLARPLTQGSSTDTQYF
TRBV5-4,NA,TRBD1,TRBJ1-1,TGTGCCAGCAGCCGCGGACAGGGGAACACTGAAGCTTTCTTT,CASSRGQGNTEAFF
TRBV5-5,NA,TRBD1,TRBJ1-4,TGTGCCAGCAGCCCTCCGCCGGGACAGGCAAAAGATGAAAAACTGTTTTTT,CASSPPPGQAKDEKLFF
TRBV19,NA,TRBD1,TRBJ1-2,TGTGCCAGTATGGAACAGGGGACCCAAGGGTATGGCTACACCTTC,CASMEQGTQGYGYTF
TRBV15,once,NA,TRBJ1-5,TGTGCCACCAGCGGATGGGACTCGTTCGGGCAGCCCCAGCATTTT,CATSGWDSFGQPQHF
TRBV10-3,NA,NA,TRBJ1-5,TGTGCCATCAGTCGTGACAGGAATCAGCCCCAGCATTTT,CAISRDRNQPQHF
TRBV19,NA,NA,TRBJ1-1,TGTGCCAGTAAGAAGACAGGCTTAAGGGGCACTGAAGCTTTCTTT,CASKKTGLRGTEAFF
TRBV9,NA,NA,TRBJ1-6,TGTGCCAGCAGCCCAACCCCCGACACGGGAAATTCACCCCTCCACTTT,CASSPTPDTGNSPLHF
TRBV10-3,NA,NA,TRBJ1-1,TGTGCCATCAGTGAGGGACAGCCGAACACTGAAGCTTTCTTT,CAISEGQPNTEAFF
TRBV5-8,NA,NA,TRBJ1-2,TGTGCCAGCAGCTTGGACAGGAACTATGGCTACACCTTC,CASSLDRNYGYTF
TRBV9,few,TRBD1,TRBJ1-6,TGTGCCAGCACCGCAGGGACAGGGCGCGATTCACCCCTCCACTTT,CASTAGTGRDSPLHF
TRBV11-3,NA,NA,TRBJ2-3,TGTGCCAGCAGCCCCGAGGGGGGCACAGATACGCAGTATTTT,CASSPEGGTDTQYF
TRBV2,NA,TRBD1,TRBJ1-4,TGTGCCAGCAGTGGGACAGGGGGCTCTGAAAAACTGTTTTTT,CASSGTGGSEKLFF
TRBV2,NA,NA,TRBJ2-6,TGTGCCAGCAGCGCCACACGCTCTGGGGCCAACGTCCTGACTTTC,CASSATRSGANVLTF
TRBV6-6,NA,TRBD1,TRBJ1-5,TGTGCCAGCACGGGGACAGGGGCGAATCAGCCCCAGCATTTT,CASTGTGANQPQHF
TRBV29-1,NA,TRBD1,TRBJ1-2,TGCAGCGTTCTCGACAGGGGTACGCAAAACTATGGCTACACCTTC,CSVLDRGTQNYGYTF
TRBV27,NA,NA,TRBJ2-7,TGTGCCAGCAGTCCAACTGCCGGGGTCGGCCACGAGCAGTACTTC,CASSPTAGVGHEQYF
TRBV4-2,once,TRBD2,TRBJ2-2,TGTGCCAGCAGTCCTGGCCAGCGGGGGGGTTTCGGGGAGCTGTTTTTT,CASSPGQRGGFGELFF
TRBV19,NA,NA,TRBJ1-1,TGTGCCAGTAGTATCTTAGCTGACACTGAAGCTTTCTTT,CASSILADTEAFF
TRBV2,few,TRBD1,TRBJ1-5,TGTGCCAGCAGTGGCACAGGGGGCAATCAGCCCCAGCATTTT,CASSGTGGNQPQHF
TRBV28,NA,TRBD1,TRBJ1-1,TGTGCCAGCAGTCTATCCGGGACAGGAGGCACTGAAGCTTTCTTT,CASSLSGTGGTEAFF
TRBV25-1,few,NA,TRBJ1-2,TGTGCCAGCAGTGAGATCGACAGGTATCAAGGCTACACCTTC,CASSEIDRYQGYTF
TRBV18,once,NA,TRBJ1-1,TGTGCCAGCTCATCGACAGGAGACACTGAAGCTTTCTTT,CASSSTGDTEAFF
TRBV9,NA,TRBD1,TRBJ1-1,TGTGCCAGCAGCGCACGACAGGGCGACACTGAAGCTTTCTTT,CASSARQGDTEAFF
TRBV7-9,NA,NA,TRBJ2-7,TGTGCCAGCAGCTCTCAGGGGGGCTATGTCTACGAGCAGTACTTC,CASSSQGGYVYEQYF
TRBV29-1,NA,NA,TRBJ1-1,TGCAGCGTTCTTGGAGGGGCCAACACTGAAGCTTTCTTT,CSVLGGANTEAFF
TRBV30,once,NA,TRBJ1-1,TGTGCCTGGATGCGTAGGGGGGGGAGCACTGAAGCTTTCTTT,CAWMRRGGSTEAFF
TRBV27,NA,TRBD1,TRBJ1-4,TGTGCCAGCAAGGGCCGGGACAGGACTGCAACTAATGAAAAACTGTTTTTT,CASKGRDRTATNEKLFF
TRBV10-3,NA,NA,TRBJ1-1,TGTGCCATCAGCCCCGGGACACCGAACACTGAAGCTTTCTTT,CAISPGTPNTEAFF
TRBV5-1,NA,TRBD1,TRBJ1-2,TGCGCCAGCAGCTGGGACAGTTCCCCGGAAGGCTATGGCTACACCTTC,CASSWDSSPEGYGYTF
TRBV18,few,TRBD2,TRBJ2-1,TGTGCCAGCTCACCAGGGAGGGGCCCCTACAATGAGCAGTTCTTC,CASSPGRGPYNEQFF
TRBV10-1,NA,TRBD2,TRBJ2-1,TGCGCCAGCAGTGATAGCCAGCGGGGCTCCTACAATGAGCAGTTCTTC,CASSDSQRGSYNEQFF
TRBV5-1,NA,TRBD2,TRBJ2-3,TGCGCCAGCAGCTTTTGGGGAGGCCTAGCGGGGGGGCAAGATACGCAGTATTTT,CASSFWGGLAGGQDTQYF
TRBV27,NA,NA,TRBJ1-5,TGTGCCAGAAGGGGGCAGCCCCAGCATTTT,CARRGQPQHF
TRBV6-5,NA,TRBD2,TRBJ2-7,TGTGCCAGCAGTTCCAGGGAGGGGTCCTACGAGCAGTACTTC,CASSSREGSYEQYF
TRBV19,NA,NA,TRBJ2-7,TGTGCCAGTACGGAGGGGGCGAATTCCTACGAGCAGTACTTC,CASTEGANSYEQYF
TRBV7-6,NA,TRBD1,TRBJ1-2,TGTGCCAGCAGCACTGGACAGGGGATTAACTATGGCTACACCTTC,CASSTGQGINYGYTF
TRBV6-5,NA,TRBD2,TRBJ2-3,TGTGCCAGCAGTTACCTAGCGGGGGGCGATACGCAGTATTTT,CASSYLAGGDTQYF
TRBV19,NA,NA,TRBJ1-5,TGTGCCAGTAGTATAAAAATAGACAGCTATCAGCCCCAGCATTTT,CASSIKIDSYQPQHF
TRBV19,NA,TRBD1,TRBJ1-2,TGTGCCAGTAGTATGACAGGGGAGCATGGCTACACCTTC,CASSMTGEHGYTF
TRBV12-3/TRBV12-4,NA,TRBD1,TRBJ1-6,TGTGCCAGCAAGGGACAGGGGGATTCACCCCTCCACTTT,CASKGQGDSPLHF
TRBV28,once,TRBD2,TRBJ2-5,TGTGCCAGCAGCCCGACCGGGGGGGGGAGAGAGACCCAGTACTTC,CASSPTGGGRETQYF
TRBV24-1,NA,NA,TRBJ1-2,TGTGCCACCAGTGACCCAGGGATCAACTATGGCTACACCTTC,CATSDPGINYGYTF
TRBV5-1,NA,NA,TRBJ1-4,TGCGCCAGCAGCTTGAGGGGTGGCGAAAAACTGTTTTTT,CASSLRGGEKLFF
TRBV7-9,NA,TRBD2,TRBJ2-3,TGTGCCAGCAGCTCAGGCCGGGGGGGCCTAACAGATACGCAGTATTTT,CASSSGRGGLTDTQYF
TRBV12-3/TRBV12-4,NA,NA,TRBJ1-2,TGTGCCAGCAGTTTATTAGAGCAAGGCTACACCTTC,CASSLLEQGYTF
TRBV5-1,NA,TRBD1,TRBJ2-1,TGCGCCAGCAGAAGCGGACAGGGCCGAACCTACAATGAGCAGTTCTTC,CASRSGQGRTYNEQFF
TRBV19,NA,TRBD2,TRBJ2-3,TGTGCCACTTCTAGCGGGGGCATACTCACAGATACGCAGTATTTT,CATSSGGILTDTQYF
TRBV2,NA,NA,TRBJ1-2,TGTGCCAGCAGTGAGGAGTCGAGTCGAAACTATGGCTACACCTTC,CASSEESSRNYGYTF